The sequence of this T cell receptor (beta chain) was determined in a study of T cell responses to AZD1222 COVID-19 vaccine. TCRdb keeps only in-frame clones here, not all; method: immunoSEQ multiplex PCR. This sample has around 140,000 clones; about 82% occur once, and the top ten carry 7.9%. Comment on this clone: Its antigen is not identified.

Study-wide results and limits: Nearly half of spike-specific TCRs reportedly go after variant regions that carry no mutations. Breadth and depth of Spike-specific TCRs rose after two AZD1222 doses. Sampled repertoires all dated from after the peak T cell response. Of the AZD1222 recipients, only five to seven were seropositive at baseline.

CDR3 length: 15 residues. Looked up from germline, CDR1 is MRHNA and CDR2 is SNTAGT. V lost 4 bases and J lost 4; bases outside the gene matches: 7. V usage is TRBV6-4 and J usage is TRBJ1-3, with 7 bases matching TRBD1. The input for sequencing was peripheral blood, taken 28 days after the second dose of the MenACWY control vaccine. This sequence originates from an adult who received the MenACWY meningococcal vaccine as a control. As DNA, the CDR3 is TGTGCCAGCAGTGGGCCGACAGGGTGCGGAAACACCATATATTTT. Its translation is CASSGPTGCGNTIYF.